This TCR beta chain is from a study of Graves' ophthalmopathy and Graves' hyperthyroidism. CDR3 length equals 21 residues. The V end lost 1 base, the J end lost 0 bases, and 22 bases lay between the germline ends. The germline gives CDR1 KGHSH, CDR2 LQKENI. This clonotype came up once. The antigen remains unidentified. For repertoire sequencing, the TCR beta CDR3 regions were amplified from RNA transcripts. Second-round multiplex PCR came after a first-round RT-PCR that employed HTBI primers. Using its own MiXCR run on the multiplex PCR reads, TCRdb lists one record per CDR3 protein. The sample lists a few hundred thousand distinct CDR3 sequences, about 40% seen once, with roughly 4% in the top ten. General study points: Ophthalmopathy and stable hyperthyroidism were discriminated by a 13-signature model, with about 90% sensitivity and approximately 77% specificity. Appearing in blood as well were most expanded thyroid clonotypes above 0.001 frequency.

The study recruited hyperthyroidism patients aged 18 to 65 who were newly diagnosed, under 2 months' duration. Other autoimmune diseases, uncontrolled infections, pregnancy or lactation excluded patients from enrollment. Sequencing was done on a sample of peripheral blood or thyroid tissue (not recorded which). The V gene is TRBV18, the J gene TRBJ1-6; D not resolved. The TCR comes from an adult man with Graves' hyperthyroidism. The CDR3 loop is CASSPQREIGVVSSYNSPLHF. CDR3 DNA sequence: TGTGCCAGCTCACCACAAAGGGAAATAGGAGTGGTAAGCTCCTATAATTCACCCCTCCACTTT.